Shown below are 24 T cell receptor beta chains from a single sample sequenced in a study of long-term antiretroviral therapy in people with HIV. Run at survey level, the immunoSEQ assay was version v3.0. Data came from immunoSEQ multiplex PCR; TCRdb stores just in-frame clones and leaves some out. Counted here are more than 25,000 clones, less than 90% occurring once; the ten biggest clones make up about 7%. The specimen was unsorted PBMCs, collected approximately 5 years before starting antiretroviral therapy. The receptors were gathered from a man over 45 with HIV.

The chain uses TRBV2 and TRBJ1-5, with D hard to call. The CDR3 has 14 residues. The germline V gene encodes CDR1 SNHLY and CDR2 FYNNEI. V was cut by 6 bases and J by 0 bases, with 9 bases left in between. CDR3 loop: CASRHGDSNQPQHF. CDR3 coding DNA: TGTGCCAGCAGACACGGGGATAGCAATCAGCCCCAGCATTTT. Based on the CDR3 plus reference TRBV2 and TRBJ1-5, the full variable domain is EPEVTQTPSHQVTQMGQEVILRCVPISNHLYFYWYRQILGQKVEFLVSFYNNEISEKSEIFDDQFSVERPDGSNFTLKIRSTKLEDSAMYFCASRHGDSNQPQHFGDGTRLSIL.

This chain connects TRBV27 to TRBJ1-5, with 9 bases matching TRBD1. The CDR3 consists of 17 residues. In germline, CDR1 is MNHEY, CDR2 SMNVEV (reference sequence). J gave up 2 bases and V 6 bases, and 11 bases lay outside the gene matches. The CDR3, as DNA: TGTGCCAGCAGGAGGGACTGGGGACAGGGAGGCAATCAGCCCCAGCATTTT. Translating gives CASRRDWGQGGNQPQHF.

The chain carries TRBV11-2 and TRBJ1-2, with D possibly TRBD1 on 5 matching bases. V was trimmed by 0 bases and J by 4 bases, leaving 15 bases between them. This CDR3 contains 16 residues. Germline values: CDR1 SGHAT, CDR2 FQNNGV. The chain's CDR3 is CASSLDSVRAGYGYTF. CDR3 nucleotides: TGTGCCAGCAGCTTAGATTCGGTCAGGGCTGGCTATGGCTACACCTTC.

The chain couples TRBV27 to TRBJ1-2; no clear D. Between the trimmed V and J ends, which lost 3 bases and 4 bases, there was a span of 21 bases. This CDR3 has 17 amino acids. Germline lookup yields CDR1 MNHEY and CDR2 SMNVEV (reference sequence). CDR3 region: CASSLSRAVGLSYGYTF. DNA of the CDR3: TGTGCCAGCAGTTTGAGTAGGGCAGTGGGCCTTAGCTATGGCTACACCTTC.

Only one count was recorded for this clone. The chain employs TRBV5-6 and TRBJ1-2; D call uncertain. Germline V gene sequence: CDR1 SGHDT, CDR2 YYEEEE. V was shortened by 0 bases and J by 4 bases, with 10 bases between the two germline ends. The CDR3 runs 14 residues. The CDR3, as DNA: TGTGCCAGCAGCTTGGATGGCGGGATCTATGGCTACACCTTC. This gives the protein CASSLDGGIYGYTF.

V and J are TRBV30 and TRBJ1-5; no definite D call. V was trimmed by 0 bases and J by 3 bases, leaving 6 bases between them. The length of the CDR3 is 13 residues. CDR1 is GTSNPN and CDR2 is SVGIG in the germline V gene (reference sequence). CDR3 loop: CAWSVRYNQPQHF. In DNA, the CDR3 is TGTGCCTGGAGTGTCAGGTACAATCAGCCCCAGCATTTT.

The V gene is TRBV7-9, the J gene TRBJ1-1; D uncertain. V was shortened by 5 bases and J by 1 base, with 8 bases between the two germline ends. There are 13 residues in the CDR3. Germline assignment: CDR1 SEHNR and CDR2 FQNEAQ (reference sequence). CDR3 DNA sequence: TGTGCCAGCAGCATTCGAGGGAACACTGAAGCTTTCTTT. It encodes CASSIRGNTEAFF.

J is TRBJ2-1 and V is TRBV5-1; 11 bases map to TRBD1. This CDR3 is built from 16 residues. The germline CDR1 and CDR2 sequences are SGHRS and YFSETQ. V was clipped by 0 bases and J by 7 bases; unmatched bases: 6. In nucleotides, the CDR3 is TGCGCCAGCAGCTTGGCGGGGGGACAGGGGGGGAATGAGCAGTTCTTC. Translating gives CASSLAGGQGGNEQFF.

CDR3 bases: TGTGCCAGTAGTACAACCCTCGACAGGGGCGGTGATCAGCCCCAGCATTTT. It translates to CASSTTLDRGGDQPQHF. J is TRBJ1-5 and V is TRBV19; 8 bases fit TRBD1. Germline CDR1 LNHDA, CDR2 SQIVND (reference sequence). The ends lost 4 bases at V and 5 bases at J; junction bases unmatched: 13. This CDR3 is 17 amino acids long.

V gene TRBV14 combines with J gene TRBJ1-5; D is unclear. The V gene lost 4 bases and the J gene lost 7 bases, with 14 bases spanning the gap. Germline V lookup: CDR1 SGHDN, CDR2 FVKESK. The CDR3 loop spans 14 amino acids. In nucleotides, the CDR3 is TGTGCCAGCAGCCCTACACAGACGGGGCAGCCCCAGCATTTT. Its protein product is CASSPTQTGQPQHF.

In this sample, this clone turned up a few times. The chain employs TRBV7-9 and TRBJ1-2; 9 bases agree with TRBD1. Germline CDR1 reads SEHNR; CDR2 reads FQNEAQ (reference sequence). This CDR3 comprises 15 residues. Trimming at V came to 5 bases and at J to 8 bases, leaving 12 bases not matched to a gene. The CDR3 nucleotides are TGTGCCAGCAGCCCCTTCTCCTCCGGGACAGGGGGCTACACCTTC. It codes for CASSPFSSGTGGYTF.

V gene TRBV18 combines with J gene TRBJ2-1; TRBD2 matches 10 bases. The CDR3 sequence is 17 residues long. V was clipped by 0 bases and J by 7 bases; unmatched bases: 9. The V gene's germline CDR1 is KGHSH and CDR2 LQKENI. The CDR3 loop is CASSPPRYSGGQNEQFF. The CDR3, as DNA: TGTGCCAGCTCACCACCGCGATATAGCGGGGGGCAAAATGAGCAGTTCTTC.

The V gene is TRBV18, the J gene TRBJ1-2, with TRBD1 as a possible D gene (5 bases). CDR3 length equals 14 residues. V was cut by 5 bases and J by 0 bases, with 10 bases left in between. Germline V gene sequence: CDR1 KGHSH, CDR2 LQKENI. In DNA, the CDR3 is TGTGCCAGCTCAGAACAGGAAGCTAACTATGGCTACACCTTC. It specifies CASSEQEANYGYTF.

The rearrangement uses TRBV19 and TRBJ2-5; 7 positions agree with TRBD2. Unmatched junction bases numbered 8, after V lost 2 bases and J lost 5 bases. CDR1 and CDR2 (germline): LNHDA, SQIVND (reference sequence). There are 15 residues in the CDR3. The CDR3 region has the DNA TGTGCCAGTAGTATAAACGGGAGGCCCGGCGAGACCCAGTACTTC. Translating gives CASSINGRPGETQYF. Full variable domain (remainder filled in from reference TRBV19 and TRBJ2-5): DGGITQSPKYLFRKEGQNVTLSCEQNLNHDAMYWYRQDPGQGLRLIYYSQIVNDFQKGDIAEGYSVSREKKESFPLTVTSAQKNPTAFYLCASSINGRPGETQYFGPGTRLLVL.

The rearrangement links TRBV9 to TRBJ2-7; TRBD2 matches at 9 bases. The CDR3 consists of 14 residues. Germline V gene lookup returns CDR1 SGDLS and CDR2 YYNGEE. The J segment lost 1 base and the V segment lost 4 bases, leaving 3 bases of the junction unmatched. The CDR3 reads CASSISGSSYEQYF. In DNA form, the CDR3 reads TGTGCCAGCAGCATTAGCGGGAGTTCCTACGAGCAGTACTTC.

The chain recombines TRBV28 with TRBJ2-2; D is unclear. This CDR3 has 13 residues. Germline loops: CDR1 MDHEN, CDR2 SYDVKM. V was pared by 6 bases and J by 0 bases, with 5 bases between. The CDR3 loop is CASRGPNTGELFF. The CDR3 DNA reads TGTGCCAGCAGGGGCCCGAACACCGGGGAGCTGTTTTTT.

This clone occurred once. The rearrangement uses TRBV11-2 and TRBJ2-7; D ambiguous. The CDR3 extends over 12 amino acids. The germline V gene encodes CDR1 SGHAT and CDR2 FQNNGV. Between the trimmed V and J ends, which lost 5 bases and 4 bases, there was a span of 9 bases. The CDR3 coding sequence is TGTGCCAGCAGCATACGTGGTTACGAGCAGTACTTC. The encoded protein is CASSIRGYEQYF.

Only one count was recorded for this clone. The chain uses TRBV12-5 and TRBJ1-3, with unresolved D. The germline V and J ends were trimmed by 7 bases and 0 bases, with 10 bases remaining between them. Per the germline V gene, CDR1 is LGHNT and CDR2 is FRNRAP. This CDR3 is built from 14 residues. The CDR3 sequence is CASARGSSGNTIYF. In DNA, the CDR3 is TGTGCTAGTGCCCGAGGGAGCTCTGGAAACACCATATATTTT.

This clone was recorded once. The chain joins TRBV7-9 to TRBJ1-2; TRBD1 agrees at 7 bases. V lost 2 bases and J lost 3; bases outside the gene matches: 3. The CDR3 contains 14 residues. Germline values: CDR1 SEHNR, CDR2 FQNEAQ (reference sequence). CDR3: CASSLRQGHYGYTF. In nucleotides, the CDR3 is TGTGCCAGCAGCTTACGACAGGGCCACTATGGCTACACCTTC. The full variable domain, in which reference TRBV7-9 and TRBJ1-2 provide the parts outside the CDR3, is DTGVSQNPRHKITKRGQNVTFRCDPISEHNRLYWYRQTLGQGPEFLTYFQNEAQLEKSRLLSDRFSAERPKGSFSTLEIQRTEQGDSAMYLCASSLRQGHYGYTFGSGTRLTVV.

This chain joins TRBV18 and TRBJ2-7; D perhaps matches TRBD2 (5 bases). From germline, CDR1 is KGHSH and CDR2 LQKENI. V was pared by 1 base and J by 2 bases, with 15 bases between. This CDR3 spans 16 amino acids. The CDR3 loop reads CASSPLSWKRPYEQYF. DNA of the CDR3: TGTGCCAGCTCACCACTGTCGTGGAAGCGGCCCTACGAGCAGTACTTC.

The chain uses TRBV4-3 and TRBJ2-7; D not certain. The CDR3 contains 14 residues. Germline V lookup: CDR1 LGHNA, CDR2 YSLEER. With 3 bases removed from V and 7 bases from J, the gap between germline ends came to 16 bases. The CDR3 region is CASSHSASQGEQYF. The CDR3 DNA is TGCGCCAGCAGCCATTCAGCCAGCCAAGGGGAGCAGTACTTC.

The genes are TRBV10-2 and TRBJ1-5; possibly TRBD1 for D (5 bases). The germline gives CDR1 WSHSY, CDR2 SAAADI. V lost 6 bases, J lost 7 bases, and 10 bases lay in between. The CDR3 totals 12 residues. The chain's CDR3 is CASRDNGQPQHF. CDR3 nucleotide sequence: TGCGCCAGCAGGGACAATGGGCAGCCCCAGCATTTT.

The chain carries TRBV2 and TRBJ2-7; D perhaps matches TRBD1 (6 bases). The CDR3 length is 13 residues. From germline, CDR1 is SNHLY and CDR2 FYNNEI. V was shortened by 3 bases and J by 2 bases, with 8 bases between the two germline ends. CDR3 sequence (DNA): TGTGCCAGCAGTGAGGGGACAACCTACGAGCAGTACTTC. Amino acids: CASSEGTTYEQYF.

The chain carries TRBV9 and TRBJ1-2; TRBD1 aligns across 7 bases. V was clipped by 5 bases and J by 4 bases; unmatched bases: 17. This CDR3 is 17 amino acids long. Germline V gives CDR1 SGDLS, CDR2 YYNGEE. The CDR3 nucleotides read TGTGCCAGCAGTATTTCCGACAGGGCAGTTCTCCTCTATGGCTACACCTTC. Translated, it gives CASSISDRAVLLYGYTF.